This T cell receptor beta chain was recovered during a study of beta chain features in type 1 diabetes. Overall study: Healthy donors and patients had similar age, gender and cell yields. General study points: Patients' naive, central memory and regulatory TCRB repertoires appeared more alike than those of healthy donors. Cells with high TCR expression could be over-represented by cDNA sequencing. Type 1 diabetes patients had moderately but significantly shorter TCRB CDR3s in all four CD4+ subsets.

Of the isolated RNA, all was reverse transcribed, and so the sequenced material was expressed TCRB transcripts. Measured with immunoSEQ multiplex PCR; TCRdb has only the in-frame clones, and not every one. This repertoire shows hundreds of thousands of clones, more than 12% found once; its top ten account for around 0.04%. This clone appeared a few times. Its target is unknown. Purity above 95% was achieved in all sorted populations. Germline assignment: CDR1 MNHEY and CDR2 SMNVEV (reference sequence). CDR3 length: 15 residues. V trimming: 4 bases; J trimming: 2 bases; junction bases outside the gene matches: 6.

This chain uses TRBV27 with TRBJ2-7; TRBD1 agrees at 9 bases. The sequenced material came from naive CD4+ T cells from blood. This sequence was found in a man between 18 and 35 years old with type 1 diabetes. The CDR3 DNA follows: TGTGCCAGCAGTTCACCCGGGACAGGGACCTACGAGCAGTACTTC. This translates into CASSSPGTGTYEQYF.